This T cell receptor (beta chain) was captured in a study of CD8 T cells in ankylosing spondylitis. The study, taken as a whole, reports: As reported, disease-linked clones showed significant enrichment in matched ankylosing spondylitis synovial fluid. Clones that were linked to disease were CD8+ and were relatively rare in peripheral blood. One TCR beta motif, made up of fewer than 10 highly homologous variants, appeared characteristic of ankylosing spondylitis blood.

The authors made TCR beta libraries by quantitative 5'-RACE with molecular barcodes. TCRdb re-called the 5' RACE reads with MiXCR, one entry per CDR3 protein. The sample gives 700,000 to 850,000 distinct CDR3 sequences, about 11% of which show up once; roughly 0.51% is in the top ten. The sample holds a few counts of this clonotype. Its antigen is unidentified. This clonotype was sampled from a male donor with ankylosing spondylitis. What was sequenced was blood, either unsorted or a sorted T cell fraction (not recorded which).

As DNA, the CDR3 is TGCAGTGCTAGATCTGGGGGGAGGAGCTCCTACAATGAGCAGTTCTTC. Translating it yields CSARSGGRSSYNEQFF. The chain has TRBV20-1 and TRBJ2-1; TRBD2 is a possible D gene (6 bases). V was shortened by 2 bases and J by 0 bases, with 14 bases between the two germline ends. CDR1 and CDR2 (germline): DFQATT, SNEGSKA (reference sequence). The CDR3 covers 16 residues.